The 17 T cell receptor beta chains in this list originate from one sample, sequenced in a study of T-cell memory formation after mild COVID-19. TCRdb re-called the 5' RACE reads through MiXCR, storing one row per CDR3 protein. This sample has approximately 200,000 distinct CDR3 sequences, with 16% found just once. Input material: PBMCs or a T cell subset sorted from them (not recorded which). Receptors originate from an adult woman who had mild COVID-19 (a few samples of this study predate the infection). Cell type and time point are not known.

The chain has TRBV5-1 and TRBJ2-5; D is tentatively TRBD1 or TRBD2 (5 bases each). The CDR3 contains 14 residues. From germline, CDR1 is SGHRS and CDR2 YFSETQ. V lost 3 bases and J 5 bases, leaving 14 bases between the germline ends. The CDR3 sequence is CASSSGTARETQYF. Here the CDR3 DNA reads TGCGCCAGCAGCTCCGGGACGGCCAGGGAGACCCAGTACTTC. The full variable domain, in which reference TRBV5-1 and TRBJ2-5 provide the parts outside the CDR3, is KAGVTQTPRYLIKTRGQQVTLSCSPISGHRSVSWYQQTPGQGLQFLFEYFSETQRNKGNFPGRFSGRQFSNSRSEMNVSTLELGDSALYLCASSSGTARETQYFGPGTRLLVL.

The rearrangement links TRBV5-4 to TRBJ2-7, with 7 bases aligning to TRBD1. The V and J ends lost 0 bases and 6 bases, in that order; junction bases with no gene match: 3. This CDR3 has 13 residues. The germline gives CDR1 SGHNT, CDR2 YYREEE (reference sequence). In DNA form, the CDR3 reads TGTGCCAGCAGCTTGGCACAGGGGTTCGAGCAGTACTTC. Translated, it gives CASSLAQGFEQYF.

Here the CDR3 DNA reads TGTGCCAGCAGTTACTCGTGGCAGATCAACACCGGGGAGCTGTTTTTT. It translates to CASSYSWQINTGELFF. V gene TRBV6-5 combines with J gene TRBJ2-2; D ambiguous. The CDR3 extends over 16 amino acids. Germline V gene sequence: CDR1 MNHEY, CDR2 SVGAGI. The V and J ends lost 0 bases and 2 bases respectively, with 10 bases between them.

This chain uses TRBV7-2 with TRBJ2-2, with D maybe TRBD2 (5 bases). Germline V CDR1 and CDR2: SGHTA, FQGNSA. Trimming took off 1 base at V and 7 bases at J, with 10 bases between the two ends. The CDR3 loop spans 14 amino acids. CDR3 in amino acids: CASSLERAGGELFF. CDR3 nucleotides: TGTGCCAGCAGCTTAGAGAGGGCCGGCGGGGAGCTGTTTTTT.

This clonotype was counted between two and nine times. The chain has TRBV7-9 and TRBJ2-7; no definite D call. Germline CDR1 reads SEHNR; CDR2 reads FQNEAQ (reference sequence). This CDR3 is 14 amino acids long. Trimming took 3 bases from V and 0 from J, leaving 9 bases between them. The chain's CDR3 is CASSLGRLSYEQYF. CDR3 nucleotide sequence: TGTGCCAGCAGCTTGGGAAGGCTCTCCTACGAGCAGTACTTC.

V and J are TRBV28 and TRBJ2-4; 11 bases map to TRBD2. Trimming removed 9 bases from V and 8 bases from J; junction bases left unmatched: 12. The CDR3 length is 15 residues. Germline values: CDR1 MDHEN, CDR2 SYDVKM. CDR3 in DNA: TGTGCCAGTACCCCTACTAGCGGGAGCGGGGACATTCAGTACTTC. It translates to CASTPTSGSGDIQYF.

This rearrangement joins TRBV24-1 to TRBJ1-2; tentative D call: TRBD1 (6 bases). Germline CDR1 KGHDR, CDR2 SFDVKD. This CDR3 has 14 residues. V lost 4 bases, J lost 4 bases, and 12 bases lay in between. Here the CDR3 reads CATSEKTGFYGYTF. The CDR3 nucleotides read TGTGCCACCAGTGAAAAGACAGGCTTCTATGGCTACACCTTC.

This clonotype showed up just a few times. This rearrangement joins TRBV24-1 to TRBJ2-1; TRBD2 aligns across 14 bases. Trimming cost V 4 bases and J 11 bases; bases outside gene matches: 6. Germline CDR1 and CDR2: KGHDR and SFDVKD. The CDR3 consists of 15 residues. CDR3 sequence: CATSDWGLAGEKQFF. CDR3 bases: TGTGCCACCAGTGACTGGGGACTAGCGGGAGAGAAGCAGTTCTTC.

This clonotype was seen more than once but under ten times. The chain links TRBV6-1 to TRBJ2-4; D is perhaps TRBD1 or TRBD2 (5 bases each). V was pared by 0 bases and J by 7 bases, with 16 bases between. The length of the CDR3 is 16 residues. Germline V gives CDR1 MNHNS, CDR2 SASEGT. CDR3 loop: CASSEATIAGANIQYF. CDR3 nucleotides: TGTGCCAGCAGTGAAGCCACCATCGCCGGGGCCAACATTCAGTACTTC.

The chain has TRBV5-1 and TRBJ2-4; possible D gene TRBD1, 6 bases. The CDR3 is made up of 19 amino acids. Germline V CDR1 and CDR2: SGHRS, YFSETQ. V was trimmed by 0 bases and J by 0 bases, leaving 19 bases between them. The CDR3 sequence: CASSLAPPSGRGAKNIQYF. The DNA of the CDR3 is TGCGCCAGCAGCTTGGCCCCCCCCTCGGGCAGGGGAGCCAAAAACATTCAGTACTTC.

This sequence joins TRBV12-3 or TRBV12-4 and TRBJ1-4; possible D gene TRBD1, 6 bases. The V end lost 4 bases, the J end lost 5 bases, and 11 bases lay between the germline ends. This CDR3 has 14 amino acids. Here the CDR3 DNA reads TGTGCCAGCAGTTATACCACAGGGAATGAAAAACTGTTTTTT. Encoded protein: CASSYTTGNEKLFF.

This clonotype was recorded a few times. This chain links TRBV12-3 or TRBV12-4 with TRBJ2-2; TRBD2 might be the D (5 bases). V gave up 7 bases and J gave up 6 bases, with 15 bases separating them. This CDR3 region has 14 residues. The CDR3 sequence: CASTQQRVAGELFF. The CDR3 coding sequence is TGTGCCAGCACGCAACAGAGGGTTGCCGGGGAGCTGTTTTTT.

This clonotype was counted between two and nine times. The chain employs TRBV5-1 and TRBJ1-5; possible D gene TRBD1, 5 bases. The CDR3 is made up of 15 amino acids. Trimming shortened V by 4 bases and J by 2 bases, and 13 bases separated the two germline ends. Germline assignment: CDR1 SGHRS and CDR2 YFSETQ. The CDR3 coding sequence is TGCGCCAGCAGCCCCGATGGGGGTGGCAATCAGCCCCAGCATTTT. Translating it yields CASSPDGGGNQPQHF.

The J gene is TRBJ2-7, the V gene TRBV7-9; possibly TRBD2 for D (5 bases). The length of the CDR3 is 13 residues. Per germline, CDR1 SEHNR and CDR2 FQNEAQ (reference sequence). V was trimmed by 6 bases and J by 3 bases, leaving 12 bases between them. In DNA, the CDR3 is TGTGCCAGCAGTGGAGGCCCCTTCTACGAGCAGTACTTC. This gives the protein CASSGGPFYEQYF.

CDR3 protein: CASSPLRTVNTQYF. CDR3 nucleotide sequence: TGTGCCAGCAGCCCTCTCCGGACAGTCAATACGCAGTATTTT. This chain uses TRBV11-3 with TRBJ2-3, with TRBD1 as a possible D gene (6 bases). This CDR3 is 14 amino acids long. Trimming took off 5 bases at V and 7 bases at J, with 16 bases between the two ends. Germline CDR1 is SGHNT and CDR2 is YENEEA.

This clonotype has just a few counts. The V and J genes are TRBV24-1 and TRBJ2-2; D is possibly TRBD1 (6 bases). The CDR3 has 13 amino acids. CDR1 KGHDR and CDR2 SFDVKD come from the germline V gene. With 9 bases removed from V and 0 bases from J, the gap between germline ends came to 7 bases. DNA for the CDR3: TGTGCCACCCGGGACACGAACACCGGGGAGCTGTTTTTT. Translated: CATRDTNTGELFF.

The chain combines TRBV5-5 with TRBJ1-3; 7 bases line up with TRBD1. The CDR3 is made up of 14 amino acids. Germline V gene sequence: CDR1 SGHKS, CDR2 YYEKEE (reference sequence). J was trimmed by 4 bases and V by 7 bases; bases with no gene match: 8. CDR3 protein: CASFDRVNGNTIYF. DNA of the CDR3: TGTGCCAGCTTCGACAGGGTTAACGGAAACACCATATATTTT.